Given below is one T cell receptor beta chain in context. What it recognizes is unknown. RNA was extracted and reverse transcribed into cDNA as the sequencing template. Repertoires were generated with immunoSEQ multiplex PCR, while TCRdb's copy carries only in-frame clones and drops some. The sample lists about 220,000 clones, more than 45% occurring once. This sample is part of a study of CD8+ T cells in alopecia areata. Study findings and constraints: Treatment with tofacitinib significantly lowered scalp clonality and reduced expanded CD8+ clones among the top 100.

The CDR3 has 13 residues. Trimming shortened V by 2 bases and J by 0 bases, and 5 bases separated the two germline ends. Germline V gene data show CDR1 as SEHNR and CDR2 as FQNEAQ (reference sequence). Treatment reported: oral pan-JAK inhibitor, 5-10 mg twice daily. Sorting of CD4+ and CD8+ T cells was performed on PBMCs. The rearrangement joins TRBV7-9 to TRBJ2-7; D unclear. This specimen was CD4+ T cells sorted from blood, taken at week 4, from a patient treated with tofacitinib. This sequence originates from a human donor with alopecia areata. CDR3 sequence: CASSLSSSYEQYF. In nucleotides, the CDR3 is TGTGCCAGCAGCTTATCGAGCTCCTACGAGCAGTACTTC.